This T cell receptor beta chain was obtained from a study of blood T cell repertoires in COVID-19. About this clone: The germline gene is not matched at one end of the junction; a read error may be the cause.

Sequencing was performed with immunoSEQ multiplex PCR; in TCRdb, only in-frame clones are kept and a portion is missing. The sample has 210,000 or so clones; 80% are singletons. The length of the CDR3 is 11 residues. Looked up from germline, CDR1 is SGHRS and CDR2 is YFSETQ. Each participant's cohort was designated according to participant-reported clinical history. The chain has TRBV5-1 and TRBJ2-3; TRBD2 agrees at 7 bases. Sequencing was performed on PBMCs or T cells enriched from blood (not recorded which). This receptor was identified in a man aged 30 to 45 with acute COVID-19. This CDR3 reads CASSLGEGMDF. The CDR3 region has the DNA TGCGCCAGCAGCCTGGGGGAGGGGATGGATTTT.